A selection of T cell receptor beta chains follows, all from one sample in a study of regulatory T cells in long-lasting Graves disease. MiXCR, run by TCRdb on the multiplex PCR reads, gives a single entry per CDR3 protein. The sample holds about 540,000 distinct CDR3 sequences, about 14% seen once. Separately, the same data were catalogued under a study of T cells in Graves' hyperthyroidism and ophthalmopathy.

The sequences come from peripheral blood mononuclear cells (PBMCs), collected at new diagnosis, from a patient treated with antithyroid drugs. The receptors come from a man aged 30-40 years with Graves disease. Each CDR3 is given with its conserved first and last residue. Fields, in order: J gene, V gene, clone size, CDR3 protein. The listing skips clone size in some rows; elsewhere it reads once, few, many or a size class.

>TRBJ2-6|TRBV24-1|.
CATSYRTNSGANVLTF
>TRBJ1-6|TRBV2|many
CASKRTGVNSPLHF
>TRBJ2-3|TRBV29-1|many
CSVAGGPADTQYF
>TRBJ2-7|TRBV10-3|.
CAISDRNKDSYEQYF
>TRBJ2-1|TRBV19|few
CASSSGLISSYNEQFF
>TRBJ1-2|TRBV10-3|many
CAISAAGEIVYGYTF
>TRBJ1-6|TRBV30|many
CAWSGGQGNSPLHF
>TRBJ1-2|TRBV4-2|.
CASSQLRGGTGLSGDGYTF
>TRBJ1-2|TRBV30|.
CASTRGGYTF
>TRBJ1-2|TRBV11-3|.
CASSLRRPFGYTF
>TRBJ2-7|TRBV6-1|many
CASGYPGRETEQYF
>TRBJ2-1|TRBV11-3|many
CASSVLGNEQFF
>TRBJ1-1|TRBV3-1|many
CASSQAQGAEAFF
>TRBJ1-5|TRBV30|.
CAWGVGVSSNQPQHF
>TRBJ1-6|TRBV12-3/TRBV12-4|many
CASSHYSGSRNSPLHF
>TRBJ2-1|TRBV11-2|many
CASSASGNIQFF
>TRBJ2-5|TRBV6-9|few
CASSYSLAGGPETQYF
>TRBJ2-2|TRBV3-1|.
CASSQVGVGELFF
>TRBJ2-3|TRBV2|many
CASSPETSTDTQYF
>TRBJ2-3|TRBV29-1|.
CSGMGDTQYF
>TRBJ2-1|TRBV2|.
CASSEVARAGGVNEQFF
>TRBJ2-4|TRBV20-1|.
CSAGVSGQKWENIQYF
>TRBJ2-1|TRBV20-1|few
CSARDLSSGAYNEQFF
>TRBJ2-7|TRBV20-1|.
CSAQRGGNYEQYF
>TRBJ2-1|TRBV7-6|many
CASSYRVNNEQFF
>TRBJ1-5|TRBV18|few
CASSPFDRGGQPQHF
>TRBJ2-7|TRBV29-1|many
CSVVSATLSYEQYF
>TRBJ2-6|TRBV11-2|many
CASSLVGRESGANVLTF
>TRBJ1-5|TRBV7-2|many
CASSLAVGGNQPQHF
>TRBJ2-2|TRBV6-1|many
CASSEASGARELFF
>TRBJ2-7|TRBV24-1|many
CATSNAGGHGEQYF
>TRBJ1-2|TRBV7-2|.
CASSLEGTRSYTF
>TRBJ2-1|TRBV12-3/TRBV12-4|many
CASSPPPVRSYNEQFF
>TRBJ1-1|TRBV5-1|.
CASSWDTGRTEAFF
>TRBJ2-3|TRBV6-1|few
CASSDWSPDTQYF
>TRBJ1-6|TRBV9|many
CASSVVGGGSPLHF
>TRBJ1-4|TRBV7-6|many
CASSLAQGYEKLFF
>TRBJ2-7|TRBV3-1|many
CASSQREDPYEQYF
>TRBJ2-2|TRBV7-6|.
CASSLDSTPTGELFF
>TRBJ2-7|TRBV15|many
CATSRTGQGVYEQYF
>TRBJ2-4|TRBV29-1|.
CSAPDGGKDIQYF
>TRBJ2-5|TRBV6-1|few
CASGRVEGLETQYF
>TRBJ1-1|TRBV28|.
CASIPGTDHTEAFF
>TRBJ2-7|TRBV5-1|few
CASSGKDRGQYEQYF
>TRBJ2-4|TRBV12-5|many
CASGWGQGEVKNIQYF
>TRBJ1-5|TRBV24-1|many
CATSEGQGAGGNQPQHF
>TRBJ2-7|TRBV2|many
CASSEPRGDRGYEQYF
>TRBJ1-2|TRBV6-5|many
CASSYLTGYGYTF
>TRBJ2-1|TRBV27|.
CASSLFLWGRGGADYYNEQFF
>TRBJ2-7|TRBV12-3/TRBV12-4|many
CASTVGGSIHYEQYF
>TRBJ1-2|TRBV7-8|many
CASSPSDRGGYTF
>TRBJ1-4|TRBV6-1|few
CASAHEKLFF
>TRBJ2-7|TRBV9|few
CASSLTSGTVSSYEQYF
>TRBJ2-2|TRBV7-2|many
CASSLSRGGTGELFF